This TCR beta chain comes out of a study of blood T cell repertoires in COVID-19. Looking at the study overall: Acute-phase and convalescent COVID-19 samples originated in the United States, Italy and Spain. Nucleic acid was either cDNA or gDNA, and it came from T cells, B-cell-depleted T cells, or PBMCs.

Authors' processing steps: The assay estimated nucleated cells by amplifying reference gene primers. Profiled with immunoSEQ multiplex PCR; TCRdb holds only in-frame clones, not every one. V and J calls and clone size are copied from that table; D and trimming were computed from the DNA. The repertoire holds about 16,000 clones, with about 89% as singletons. CDR1 and CDR2 (germline): SGHTA, FQGNSA. The CDR3 contains 16 residues. V shed 1 base, J shed 2 bases, and the junction held 4 bases outside the gene matches. The sequenced material came from peripheral blood. This sequence joins TRBV7-2 and TRBJ2-2; 7 bases agree with TRBD2. The source of this sequence is a man aged 55 to 69 with acute or convalescent COVID-19. The CDR3 region has the DNA TGTGCCAGCAGCTTAGTCTCTAGCGGAAACACCGGGGAGCTGTTTTTT. As protein: CASSLVSSGNTGELFF.